Below, 14 T cell receptor beta chains from the same sample are listed, as sequenced in a study of blood T cell repertoires in COVID-19. TCRdb's copy holds only in-frame clones and misses some; the assay was immunoSEQ multiplex PCR. The data show about 280,000 clones, with about 82% seen just once and 4% to 6% held by the top ten. The specimen sequenced was peripheral blood. These receptors came from a man aged 45 to 65 with active or convalescent COVID-19.

The J gene is TRBJ2-1, the V gene TRBV7-3, with 8 nucleotides matching TRBD1. Germline loops: CDR1 SGHTA, CDR2 FQGTGA. The CDR3 extends over 13 amino acids. Losses at the gene ends were 3 bases for V and 6 bases for J; bases not matched to a gene: 1. DNA for the CDR3: TGTGCCAGCAGCTTCGACAGGGGCAATGAGCAGTTCTTC. Its protein product is CASSFDRGNEQFF.

This chain joins TRBV20-1 and TRBJ1-1; D is undetermined. Looked up from germline, CDR1 is DFQATT and CDR2 is SNEGSKA (reference sequence). V lost 5 bases to trimming and J lost 1 base, with 5 bases between them. The CDR3 consists of 11 residues. The CDR3 DNA sequence: TGCAGTGCTCCTAGGAACACTGAAGCTTTCTTT. Its protein product is CSAPRNTEAFF.

V and J are TRBV5-4 and TRBJ1-1; 9 bases map to TRBD1. The CDR3 is 15 residues long. CDR1 and CDR2 (germline): SGHNT, YYREEE (reference sequence). Losses at the gene ends were 4 bases for V and 1 base for J; bases not matched to a gene: 5. Here the CDR3 reads CASSRGGQGNTEAFF. CDR3 DNA: TGTGCCAGCAGCCGCGGGGGACAGGGGAACACTGAAGCTTTCTTT.

This chain joins TRBV19 and TRBJ1-5, with 7 bases fitting TRBD1. J was trimmed by 3 bases and V by 5 bases; bases with no gene match: 4. This CDR3 is 14 amino acids long. Germline V gene lookup returns CDR1 LNHDA and CDR2 SQIVND (reference sequence). The CDR3 bases are TGTGCCAGTAGTCGCACAGGGGACAATCAGCCCCAGCATTTT. It is translated as CASSRTGDNQPQHF.

This chain uses TRBV3-1 (or the pseudogene TRBV3-2) with TRBJ1-2; D unclear. In germline, CDR1 is LGHDT, CDR2 YNNKEL (reference sequence). The CDR3 sequence is 15 residues long. V lost 2 bases and J lost 3, with 13 bases in between. Written as DNA, the CDR3 is TGTGCCAGCAGCCAATTATCGGGGAGATACTATGGCTACACCTTC. Translation gives CASSQLSGRYYGYTF.

V usage is TRBV15 and J usage is TRBJ2-7, with 9 bases that match TRBD2. Trimming removed 0 bases from V and 1 base from J; junction bases left unmatched: 1. The CDR3 contains 15 residues. Per germline, CDR1 LNHNV and CDR2 YYDKDF (reference sequence). The CDR3 here is CATSRDLAGSYEQYF. CDR3 nucleotide sequence: TGTGCCACCAGCAGAGATCTAGCGGGGTCCTACGAGCAGTACTTC.

This sequence joins TRBV7-3 and TRBJ2-6; 7 bases align to TRBD1. From germline, CDR1 is SGHTA and CDR2 FQGTGA. This CDR3 has 15 amino acids. After removal of 5 bases from V and 1 base from J, the junction contained 2 bases not matched to a gene. The CDR3 region is CASSIQGSGANVLTF. The DNA of the CDR3 is TGTGCCAGCAGCATACAGGGGTCTGGGGCCAACGTCCTGACTTTC.

J is TRBJ2-1 and V is TRBV5-8, with D possibly being TRBD2 (5 bases). The CDR3 covers 16 residues. CDR1 is SGHTS and CDR2 is YDEGEE in the germline V gene. Trimming removed 0 bases at V and 4 bases at J, with 14 bases between. Here the CDR3 DNA reads TGTGCCAGCAGCTTGGGAAGCGGTACGGGATACAATGAGCAGTTCTTC. Amino acid sequence: CASSLGSGTGYNEQFF.

This chain links TRBV4-1 with TRBJ1-2; 8 nucleotides agree with TRBD1. CDR1 and CDR2 (germline): MGHRA, YSYEKL. This CDR3 region has 14 residues. J gave up 5 bases and V 0 bases, and 2 bases lay outside the gene matches. Written as DNA, the CDR3 is TGCGCCAGCAGCCAAGAAACAGGGGGGTATGGCTACACCTTC. Translation: CASSQETGGYGYTF.

The V call is TRBV7-2, the J call TRBJ2-1; the match to TRBD1 covers 8 bases. Germline V CDR1 and CDR2: SGHTA, FQGNSA. Trimming cost V 4 bases and J 2 bases; bases outside gene matches: 4. The CDR3 consists of 15 residues. The CDR3 spells CASSSDRGPYNEQFF. In DNA, the CDR3 is TGTGCCAGCAGCTCCGACAGGGGCCCCTACAATGAGCAGTTCTTC. Together with reference TRBV7-2 and TRBJ2-1, the CDR3 gives the full variable domain: GAGVSQSPSNKVTEKGKDVELRCDPISGHTALYWYRQSLGQGLEFLIYFQGNSAPDKSGLPSDRFSAERTGGSVSTLTIQRTQQEDSAVYLCASSSDRGPYNEQFFGPGTRLTVL.

This chain joins TRBV15 and TRBJ2-1, with 12 bases lining up with TRBD1. J gave up 9 bases and V 6 bases, and 6 bases lay outside the gene matches. Germline V gives CDR1 LNHNV, CDR2 YYDKDF (reference sequence). This CDR3 has 14 amino acids. The CDR3 is CATRRDRGQGEQFF. The CDR3 DNA is TGTGCCACCAGAAGGGACAGGGGGCAGGGTGAGCAGTTCTTC.

This chain links TRBV5-6 with TRBJ2-5, with D perhaps matching TRBD1 (5 bases). Trimming cost V 4 bases and J 4 bases, with 17 bases left between them. Germline CDR1 and CDR2: SGHDT and YYEEEE. The CDR3 spans 15 residues. CDR3 coding DNA: TGTGCCAGCAGCCAACGGACATGGTTTGGAGAGACCCAGTACTTC. It specifies CASSQRTWFGETQYF.

This clone was seen more than once but under ten times. This chain uses TRBV3-1 (or the pseudogene TRBV3-2) with TRBJ2-2, with D perhaps TRBD2 (5 bases). Germline CDR1 is LGHDT and CDR2 is YNNKEL (reference sequence). This CDR3 spans 14 amino acids. V lost 1 base to trimming and J lost 4 bases, with 7 bases between them. The CDR3 loop reads CASSQGGPTGELFF. Here the CDR3 DNA reads TGTGCCAGCAGCCAAGGAGGGCCCACCGGGGAGCTGTTTTTT.

This clone was picked up a small number of times. The rearrangement uses TRBV7-2 and TRBJ1-1, with D possibly TRBD1 on 5 matching bases. Germline CDR1 reads SGHTA; CDR2 reads FQGNSA. Trimming pared 6 bases from V and 1 base from J, leaving 9 bases between. The CDR3 is made up of 13 amino acids. In nucleotides, the CDR3 is TGTGCCAGCAGTCTACAGGCGAACACTGAAGCTTTCTTT. It translates to CASSLQANTEAFF.